The 31 T cell receptor beta chains in this list originate from one sample, sequenced in a study of response to subunit inactivated influenza vaccine. From the RT-PCR reads, TCRdb called clonotypes with MiXCR, one entry per CDR3 protein. This table has 500,000 to 750,000 distinct CDR3 sequences, about 15% appearing once. The sample was PBMCs from blood, taken 12 days after vaccination. These receptors all come from a man aged 45-60 years who received an inactivated influenza vaccine.

This clonotype was recorded a few times. This may come from a read error, since a much larger clone is one base off. The chain recombines TRBV11-2 with TRBJ2-5; D possibly corresponds to TRBD1 (6 bases). Germline V gives CDR1 SGHAT, CDR2 FQNNGV. V was trimmed by 5 bases and J by 2 bases, leaving 9 bases between them. The CDR3 contains 13 residues. DNA for the CDR3: TGTGCCAGCAGCGCGGACAGACAAGAGACCCAGTACTTC. Its protein is CASSADRQETQYF.

This clonotype was seen ten or more times. The chain links TRBV10-2 to TRBJ2-3; 7 bases are shared with TRBD1. CDR1 and CDR2 (germline): WSHSY, SAAADI. V gave up 6 bases and J gave up 5 bases; unmatched junction bases: 5. The CDR3 is 13 amino acids. In nucleotides, the CDR3 is TGCGCCAGCAGCCCGACAGGGTTAGATACGCAGTATTTT. Protein: CASSPTGLDTQYF.

CDR3 amino acids: CAGSGLAIRDTQYF. The CDR3 coding sequence is TGTGCCGGCTCGGGACTAGCGATCCGCGATACGCAGTATTTT. This chain links TRBV30 with TRBJ2-3, with 10 bases identical to TRBD2. The length of the CDR3 is 14 residues. CDR1 and CDR2 from the germline V gene are GTSNPN and SVGIG (reference sequence). Trimming cost V 8 bases and J 6 bases; bases outside gene matches: 11.

V is TRBV28 and J is TRBJ2-5; 10 bases fit TRBD2. Unmatched junction bases numbered 6, after V lost 4 bases and J lost 4 bases. Germline CDR1 and CDR2: MDHEN and SYDVKM. This CDR3 has 15 amino acids. The CDR3 is CASSSSRLAGETQYF. Written as DNA, the CDR3 is TGTGCCAGCAGTTCGTCACGACTAGCGGGAGAGACCCAGTACTTC.

This chain links TRBV4-2 with TRBJ2-7; the match to TRBD1 covers 8 bases. The CDR3 spans 15 residues. CDR1 is LGHNA, CDR2 YNFKEQ, per germline. J was trimmed by 4 bases and V by 2 bases; bases with no gene match: 7. The CDR3 is CASSQNRGDLYEQYF. CDR3 coding DNA: TGTGCCAGCAGCCAAAACAGGGGGGACCTTTACGAGCAGTACTTC.

The chain links TRBV27 to TRBJ2-2, with D perhaps TRBD2 (5 bases). The germline V gene has CDR1 MNHEY and CDR2 SMNVEV (reference sequence). This CDR3 is built from 14 residues. Trimming pared 5 bases from V and 3 bases from J, leaving 10 bases between. CDR3 loop: CASSGGPYTGELFF. In nucleotides, the CDR3 is TGTGCCAGCAGTGGCGGGCCCTACACCGGGGAGCTGTTTTTT.

The genes are TRBV7-2 and TRBJ2-3; D gene ambiguous. Germline loops: CDR1 SGHTA, CDR2 FQGNSA. The ends were cut back, 4 bases at V and 4 bases at J, with 9 bases in the middle. There are 13 residues in the CDR3. The CDR3 DNA is TGTGCCAGCAGCTCCCGCGTTTCAGATACGCAGTATTTT. Its translation: CASSSRVSDTQYF.

This clonotype occurred many times. The CDR3 loop is CASSQNSGETQYF. The CDR3, as DNA: TGCGCCAGCAGCCAGAACAGCGGAGAGACCCAGTACTTC. The chain combines TRBV4-3 with TRBJ2-5, with D perhaps TRBD2 (5 bases). V was cut by 3 bases and J by 4 bases, with 9 bases left in between. The CDR3 runs 13 residues. Germline values: CDR1 LGHNA, CDR2 YSLEER.

The chain has TRBV29-1 and TRBJ2-3; D not certain. V was trimmed by 4 bases and J by 0 bases, leaving 8 bases between them. This CDR3 has 13 amino acids. Germline lookup yields CDR1 SQVTM and CDR2 ANQGSEA. CDR3 region: CSVVQASTDTQYF. The CDR3 nucleotides are TGCAGCGTTGTGCAGGCAAGCACAGATACGCAGTATTTT.

A few counts support this clonotype. The V and J genes are TRBV6-6 and TRBJ1-2, with D unresolved. Germline V CDR1 and CDR2: MNHNY, SVGAGI (reference sequence). This CDR3 has 13 amino acids. The V gene lost 0 bases and the J gene lost 14 bases, with 16 bases spanning the gap. CDR3: CASSYSIQAESTF. In DNA form, the CDR3 reads TGTGCCAGCAGTTACTCGATCCAGGCCGAGTCTACCTTC.

The table lists this clonotype with a few counts. The genes are TRBV7-2 and TRBJ2-7; TRBD2 might be the D (6 bases). Trimming stripped 6 bases from V and 0 bases from J, with 12 bases between. The germline gives CDR1 SGHTA, CDR2 FQGNSA. This CDR3 has 14 residues. CDR3 residues: CASRGMGLSYEQYF. The CDR3 DNA is TGTGCCAGCAGAGGAATGGGACTCTCCTACGAGCAGTACTTC. Using reference TRBV7-2 and TRBJ2-7 for the parts outside the CDR3, the full variable domain is GAGVSQSPSNKVTEKGKDVELRCDPISGHTALYWYRQSLGQGLEFLIYFQGNSAPDKSGLPSDRFSAERTGGSVSTLTIQRTQQEDSAVYLCASRGMGLSYEQYFGPGTRLTVT.

This sequence joins TRBV6-4 and TRBJ2-1, with 14 nucleotides matching TRBD2. V was pared by 6 bases and J by 6 bases, with 7 bases of the junction left unmatched. The V gene's germline CDR1 is MRHNA and CDR2 SNTAGT. The CDR3 loop spans 16 amino acids. The DNA for the CDR3 is TGTGCCAGCAGCGCCTCCGGGACTAGCGGGGGCAATGAGCAGTTCTTC. Its protein product is CASSASGTSGGNEQFF.

The V and J genes are TRBV12-3 or TRBV12-4 and TRBJ2-1; D remains ambiguous. The V end lost 2 bases, the J end lost 6 bases, and 11 bases lay between the germline ends. This CDR3 is 14 amino acids long. The CDR3 sequence is CASSLLAARNEQFF. In nucleotides, the CDR3 is TGTGCCAGCAGTTTACTCGCCGCCCGCAATGAGCAGTTCTTC.

There are many counts of this clonotype. The rearrangement joins TRBV20-1 to TRBJ2-2; D is perhaps TRBD2 (6 bases). Trimming removed 0 bases at V and 1 base at J, with 12 bases between. CDR1 DFQATT and CDR2 SNEGSKA come from the germline V gene (reference sequence). This CDR3 is 16 amino acids long. CDR3 nucleotides: TGCAGTGCTAGAGATGAGTGGGGGGAGAACACCGGGGAGCTGTTTTTT. Translation gives CSARDEWGENTGELFF.

The sample holds many counts of this clonotype. The chain has TRBV4-1 and TRBJ1-1, with D possibly matching TRBD1 (6 bases). Germline lookup yields CDR1 MGHRA and CDR2 YSYEKL. CDR3 size: 17 residues. Between the trimmed V and J ends, which lost 2 bases and 1 base, there was a span of 17 bases. The CDR3 here is CASSQKGIRGRNTEAFF. CDR3 sequence (DNA): TGCGCCAGCAGCCAAAAAGGAATCAGGGGAAGGAACACTGAAGCTTTCTTT.

The gene calls are TRBV20-1 and TRBJ1-6, with a weak D call TRBD1 (6 bases). V was clipped by 6 bases and J by 7 bases, with 16 bases between them. The CDR3 runs to 14 residues. CDR1 is DFQATT, CDR2 SNEGSKA, per germline (reference sequence). Here the CDR3 reads CSALPHGGNSPLHF. The CDR3 bases are TGCAGTGCCCTACCACACGGGGGCAATTCACCCCTCCACTTT.

This clonotype was detected many times. This chain joins TRBV7-9 and TRBJ2-4; D is undetermined. This CDR3 comprises 15 residues. Looked up from germline, CDR1 is SEHNR and CDR2 is FQNEAQ (reference sequence). V gave up 5 bases and J gave up 0 bases, with 11 bases separating them. The CDR3 reads CASSPPAVAKNIQYF. Written as DNA, the CDR3 is TGTGCCAGCAGCCCTCCGGCTGTAGCCAAAAACATTCAGTACTTC. The full variable domain, rest sourced from reference TRBV7-9 and TRBJ2-4, is DTGVSQNPRHKITKRGQNVTFRCDPISEHNRLYWYRQTLGQGPEFLTYFQNEAQLEKSRLLSDRFSAERPKGSFSTLEIQRTEQGDSAMYLCASSPPAVAKNIQYFGAGTRLSVL.

This clonotype was recorded a few times. This chain uses TRBV9 with TRBJ2-7; D is ambiguous. V dropped 0 bases and J dropped 3 bases, with 10 bases sitting between them. CDR3 length equals 14 residues. Germline lookup yields CDR1 SGDLS and CDR2 YYNGEE. In DNA, the CDR3 is TGTGCCAGCAGCGTAGGTGACTCCAGCTACGAGCAGTACTTC. It is translated as CASSVGDSSYEQYF. Complete variable domain (other parts from reference TRBV9 and TRBJ2-7): DSGVTQTPKHLITATGQRVTLRCSPRSGDLSVYWYQQSLDQGLQFLIQYYNGEERAKGNILERFSAQQFPDLHSELNLSSLELGDSALYFCASSVGDSSYEQYFGPGTRLTVT.

The chain couples TRBV28 to TRBJ2-1; D perhaps matches TRBD1 (5 bases). The CDR3 contains 14 residues. Germline CDR1 is MDHEN and CDR2 is SYDVKM. Trimming stripped 4 bases from V and 7 bases from J, with 14 bases between. The CDR3 bases are TGTGCCAGCAGTTATAGTTATGGGGCAAATGAGCAGTTCTTC. Its translation is CASSYSYGANEQFF. Together with reference TRBV28 and TRBJ2-1, the CDR3 gives the full variable domain: DVKVTQSSRYLVKRTGEKVFLECVQDMDHENMFWYRQDPGLGLRLIYFSYDVKMKEKGDIPEGYSVSREKKERFSLILESASTNQTSMYLCASSYSYGANEQFFGPGTRLTVL.

This clonotype was found a few times. This sequence joins TRBV5-1 and TRBJ2-5; TRBD1 aligns across 8 bases. This CDR3 is built from 15 residues. V gave up 3 bases and J gave up 4 bases; unmatched junction bases: 8. The germline gives CDR1 SGHRS, CDR2 YFSETQ. The CDR3 spells CASSSSPDRVETQYF. For the CDR3, the DNA is TGCGCCAGCAGCTCCTCCCCGGACAGGGTAGAGACCCAGTACTTC.

This clonotype was seen a few times. The chain has TRBV11-2 and TRBJ1-4; D ambiguous. This CDR3 spans 15 amino acids. Looked up from germline, CDR1 is SGHAT and CDR2 is FQNNGV. Trimming removed 2 bases at V and 1 base at J, with 8 bases between. This CDR3 reads CASSLYPGTNEKLFF. CDR3 nucleotides: TGTGCCAGCAGCTTATATCCAGGAACTAATGAAAAACTGTTTTTT.

The chain's CDR3 is CASSLYSSTDTQYF. CDR3 DNA sequence: TGTGCCAGCAGTTTATACAGCAGCACAGATACGCAGTATTTT. V and J are TRBV27 and TRBJ2-3; D ambiguous. V shed 1 base and J shed 0 bases, with 5 bases lying between them. The CDR3 runs to 14 residues. Per the germline V gene, CDR1 is MNHEY and CDR2 is SMNVEV (reference sequence).

The chain employs TRBV18 and TRBJ1-6; TRBD1 is a possible D gene (5 bases). The V end was cut by 1 base, the J end by 7 bases, with 17 bases between. CDR3 size: 17 residues. Germline CDR1 is KGHSH and CDR2 is LQKENI. The chain's CDR3 is CASSPRLEQDKNSPLHF. The DNA for the CDR3 is TGTGCCAGCTCACCACGGCTCGAACAGGACAAAAATTCACCCCTCCACTTT.

The chain employs TRBV27 and TRBJ2-2, with TRBD1 as a possible D gene (6 bases). Germline CDR1 is MNHEY and CDR2 is SMNVEV (reference sequence). The CDR3 is made up of 16 amino acids. Trimming stripped 5 bases from V and 1 base from J, with 14 bases between. CDR3 sequence reads: CASSHPTGVNTGELFF. CDR3 in DNA: TGTGCCAGCAGTCACCCGACAGGAGTGAACACCGGGGAGCTGTTTTTT.

This clonotype was seen a handful of times. V gene TRBV7-2 combines with J gene TRBJ1-5, with 7 bases lining up with TRBD1. With 5 bases clipped from V and 7 bases from J, the junction kept 8 bases outside the gene matches. The V gene's germline CDR1 is SGHTA and CDR2 FQGNSA. The CDR3 is 14 residues long. The CDR3 DNA reads TGTGCCAGCAGCCACGGGACAGCGGAGCAGCCCCAGCATTTT. Its protein product is CASSHGTAEQPQHF.

The CDR3 loop is CASSPLSGSISDEQFF. The DNA for the CDR3 is TGTGCCAGCAGCCCCCTTAGCGGGAGCATTAGTGATGAGCAGTTCTTC. The chain is built from TRBV11-2 and TRBJ2-1, with 9 bases fitting TRBD2. Germline loops: CDR1 SGHAT, CDR2 FQNNGV. This CDR3 is 16 amino acids long. Trimming cost V 5 bases and J 8 bases; bases outside gene matches: 13. Looking up the rest from reference TRBV11-2 and TRBJ2-1 gives the full variable domain: EAGVAQSPRYKIIEKRQSVAFWCNPISGHATLYWYQQILGQGPKLLIQFQNNGVVDDSQLPKDRFSAERLKGVDSTLKIQPAKLEDSAVYLCASSPLSGSISDEQFFGPGTRLTVL.

This clonotype has more than one count but fewer than ten. The chain links TRBV12-3 or TRBV12-4 to TRBJ2-1, with D maybe TRBD2 (6 bases). The CDR3 has 15 amino acids. V was pared by 7 bases and J by 7 bases, with 20 bases between. DNA of the CDR3: TGTGCCAGCACCCAACTATCGGGACTTTCAAATGAGCAGTTCTTC. Its translation: CASTQLSGLSNEQFF.

The J gene is TRBJ1-4, the V gene TRBV20-1, with D maybe TRBD1 (6 bases). Looked up from germline, CDR1 is DFQATT and CDR2 is SNEGSKA (reference sequence). The germline V and J ends were trimmed by 3 bases and 3 bases, with 11 bases remaining between them. The CDR3 length is 14 residues. In nucleotides, the CDR3 is TGCAGTGCTAGGGCCGGGACACCTAATGAAAAACTGTTTTTT. It is translated as CSARAGTPNEKLFF.

This clonotype has only a few counts. The chain combines TRBV12-3 or TRBV12-4 with TRBJ2-5, with D unresolved. V was trimmed by 6 bases and J by 4 bases, leaving 15 bases between them. The CDR3 consists of 14 residues. The CDR3 DNA sequence: TGTGCCAGCAGCCACCCGTCCCACGGAGAGACCCAGTACTTC. Its translation: CASSHPSHGETQYF.

The chain couples TRBV12-3 or TRBV12-4 to TRBJ2-2; no reliable D call. The CDR3 totals 11 residues. The V end was cut by 6 bases, the J end by 5 bases, with 4 bases between. CDR3: CASRQTGELFF. The CDR3 DNA is TGTGCCAGCAGACAGACCGGGGAGCTGTTTTTT.

This clonotype was found many times. The chain couples TRBV7-6 to TRBJ2-3; 10 positions match TRBD2. V lost 5 bases to trimming and J lost 3 bases; unmatched junction nucleotides: 11. This CDR3 spans 17 amino acids. Germline values: CDR1 SGHVS, CDR2 FNYEAQ. Here the CDR3 reads CASSLGATSGLTDTQYF. DNA of the CDR3: TGTGCCAGCAGCCTTGGGGCGACTAGCGGGCTAACAGATACGCAGTATTTT.